The TCR beta chain described here comes from a study of siplizumab effects on memory and regulatory T cells. Assaying covered roughly 100,000 TCR templates per sample. Only in-frame clones appear in the TCRdb table, and some are missing; sequencing was by immunoSEQ multiplex PCR. In the table there are over 95,000 clones, around 93% of which are singletons. On this clone itself: Its antigen is not known.

Study-wide results and caveats: Roughly 75-97% of proliferating clones (CD4+ or CD8+) could not be assigned a naive or memory phenotype.

Germline assignment: CDR1 SGHTS and CDR2 YDEGEE. CDR3 length: 15 amino acids. The J segment lost 3 bases and the V segment lost 5 bases, leaving 7 bases of the junction unmatched. This clonotype was sampled from a human donor in good health. The source material was non-Treg CD4+ T cells sorted from blood. V and J are TRBV5-8 and TRBJ2-2; TRBD2 agrees at 7 bases. DNA for the CDR3: TGTGCCAGCAGTACCGGGACTATTCACACCGGGGAGCTGTTTTTT. Amino acid sequence: CASSTGTIHTGELFF.